The 26 T cell receptor beta chains below come from one sample, sequenced in a study of T cells after yellow fever vaccination. TCRdb processed the 5' RACE reads anew with MiXCR; each CDR3 protein has one entry. Of about 68,000 distinct CDR3 sequences listed, approximately 7% are singletons. The source material was CD8+ T cells sorted from PBMCs, sampled more than 40 days after the first yellow fever vaccination. These TCRs come from a man between 18 and 29 years old who received the YFV17D yellow fever vaccine.

The chain uses TRBV12-3 or TRBV12-4 and TRBJ1-2; D gene ambiguous. The CDR3 length is 13 residues. V lost 1 base and J lost 4, with 7 bases in between. CDR3 coding DNA: TGTGCCAGCAGTTTAGGCCAGACCTATGGCTACACCTTC. It yields the protein CASSLGQTYGYTF.

At least ten counts were recorded for this clonotype. The chain links TRBV15 to TRBJ2-5, with D unclear. This CDR3 contains 16 residues. Germline V lookup: CDR1 LNHNV, CDR2 YYDKDF (reference sequence). V was shortened by 5 bases and J by 4 bases, with 20 bases between the two germline ends. CDR3 sequence (DNA): TGTGCCACCAGCTTAGGATCGTTGGGGAAGGGAGAGACCCAGTACTTC. Encoded protein: CATSLGSLGKGETQYF.

This clonotype has just a few counts. The chain links TRBV5-6 to TRBJ2-1; 12 bases match TRBD1. CDR3 length equals 15 residues. Germline V CDR1 and CDR2: SGHDT, YYEEEE. V gave up 3 bases and J gave up 8 bases; unmatched junction bases: 6. For the CDR3, the DNA is TGTGCCAGCAGCTGGGGGACAGGGGGCTTTTATGAGCAGTTCTTC. This gives the protein CASSWGTGGFYEQFF.

Ten or more counts support this clonotype. This sequence joins TRBV15 and TRBJ1-1; D is undetermined. The CDR3 runs to 14 residues. V shed 0 bases and J shed 4 bases, with 9 bases lying between them. Germline V gene lookup returns CDR1 LNHNV and CDR2 YYDKDF (reference sequence). CDR3 bases: TGTGCCACCAGCAGAGATTCGGGTCGCACTGAAGCTTTCTTT. This encodes CATSRDSGRTEAFF.

This clonotype was counted a few times. The V call is TRBV20-1, the J call TRBJ1-6; TRBD1 matches 11 bases. Germline CDR1 reads DFQATT; CDR2 reads SNEGSKA (reference sequence). The CDR3 covers 15 residues. V gave up 3 bases and J gave up 8 bases; unmatched junction bases: 6. CDR3 coding DNA: TGCAGTGCTAGGACTTTGGGACAGGGGGATTCACCCCTCCACTTT. Encoded protein: CSARTLGQGDSPLHF.

The CDR3 loop reads CSVEETSPGTSGGAFETQYF. CDR3 nucleotides: TGCAGCGTTGAAGAGACGTCTCCCGGGACTAGCGGGGGGGCCTTCGAGACCCAGTACTTC. The chain is built from TRBV29-1 and TRBJ2-5; 16 bases are a match to TRBD2. CDR1 SQVTM and CDR2 ANQGSEA come from the germline V gene. There are 20 residues in the CDR3. Trimming removed 0 bases from V and 5 bases from J; junction bases left unmatched: 15.

This chain uses TRBV9 with TRBJ1-3, with D possibly matching TRBD1 (5 bases). The germline V gene has CDR1 SGDLS and CDR2 YYNGEE. CDR3 length equals 15 residues. Trimming shortened V by 5 bases and J by 0 bases, and 12 bases separated the two germline ends. CDR3 sequence reads: CASRGDISSGNTIYF. The CDR3 bases are TGTGCCAGCAGGGGGGATATTAGCTCTGGAAACACCATATATTTT.

In its sample, this clonotype was seen many times. Here the CDR3 reads CASSFRGAWYGYTF. The DNA of the CDR3 is TGTGCCAGCAGTTTTCGGGGGGCTTGGTATGGCTACACCTTC. The rearrangement links TRBV12-3 or TRBV12-4 to TRBJ1-2; possibly TRBD1 for D (6 bases). V lost 3 bases, J lost 5 bases, and 13 bases lay in between. This CDR3 has 14 amino acids.

This clonotype was found many times. This sequence joins TRBV6-2 or TRBV6-3 and TRBJ1-2; D is unclear. The ends were cut back, 2 bases at V and 4 bases at J, with 5 bases in the middle. The CDR3 extends over 12 amino acids. From germline, CDR1 is MNHEY and CDR2 SVGEGT. The CDR3 DNA is TGTGCCAGCAGTTACGGTGCCTATGGCTACACCTTC. This gives the protein CASSYGAYGYTF.

This clonotype showed up many times. The rearrangement links TRBV4-1 to TRBJ1-2; perhaps TRBD1 as D (6 bases). Germline values: CDR1 MGHRA, CDR2 YSYEKL. V lost 1 base and J 8 bases, leaving 11 bases between the germline ends. The CDR3 spans 13 residues. This CDR3 is CASSQAGAVGYTF. The CDR3 DNA sequence: TGCGCCAGCAGCCAAGCGGGGGCAGTGGGCTACACCTTC.

The sample holds many counts of this clonotype. The chain employs TRBV29-1 and TRBJ1-1; D gene uncertain. The germline V gene encodes CDR1 SQVTM and CDR2 ANQGSEA. This CDR3 has 10 residues. Trimming shortened V by 3 bases and J by 5 bases, and 4 bases separated the two germline ends. The CDR3 DNA sequence: TGCAGCGTTGAGAGTACTGAAGCTTTCTTT. Protein sequence: CSVESTEAFF.

This clonotype has a count of ten or more. The chain carries TRBV5-4 and TRBJ2-1; D is possibly TRBD2 (6 bases). This CDR3 has 14 residues. Trimming left V 7 bases short and J 10 bases short, with 21 bases between. Germline lookup yields CDR1 SGHNT and CDR2 YYREEE (reference sequence). In nucleotides, the CDR3 is TGTGCCAGCCGGGACTCGACCGGGATAAGGGAGCAGTTCTTC. Its translation is CASRDSTGIREQFF.

This clonotype was recorded at least ten times. The chain couples TRBV29-1 to TRBJ2-2, with a weak D call TRBD2 (6 bases). This CDR3 has 14 residues. The germline V gene encodes CDR1 SQVTM and CDR2 ANQGSEA. V lost 8 bases, J lost 6 bases, and 19 bases lay in between. For the CDR3, the DNA is TGCAGCTCGACCGGGACTGATGGATCCGGGGAGCTGTTTTTT. The encoded protein is CSSTGTDGSGELFF.

Only a few counts were recorded for this clonotype. V usage is TRBV27 and J usage is TRBJ2-1; TRBD1 is a possible D gene (5 bases). Germline lookup yields CDR1 MNHEY and CDR2 SMNVEV (reference sequence). With 3 bases removed from V and 4 bases from J, the gap between germline ends came to 10 bases. This CDR3 is 14 amino acids long. CDR3 region: CASSFQGAYNEQFF. The CDR3 DNA sequence: TGTGCCAGCAGTTTCCAGGGCGCGTACAATGAGCAGTTCTTC.

The chain combines TRBV9 with TRBJ2-1; a possible D gene is TRBD2 (5 bases). The ends were cut back, 0 bases at V and 5 bases at J, with 12 bases in the middle. CDR1 and CDR2 from the germline V gene are SGDLS and YYNGEE. The CDR3 consists of 15 residues. The CDR3 region is CASSVGSSPHNEQFF. The CDR3 DNA sequence: TGTGCCAGCAGCGTAGGTTCTAGCCCCCACAATGAGCAGTTCTTC.

The sample holds many counts of this clonotype. V gene TRBV29-1 combines with J gene TRBJ2-1, with D perhaps TRBD1 (6 bases). Trimming took off 4 bases at V and 9 bases at J, with 13 bases between the two ends. Germline CDR1 SQVTM, CDR2 ANQGSEA. The CDR3 sequence is 12 residues long. The CDR3 reads CSVVRGGSEQFF. The CDR3 DNA follows: TGCAGCGTTGTCAGGGGTGGGAGTGAGCAGTTCTTC.

The chain recombines TRBV19 with TRBJ2-4; the D call may be TRBD1 or TRBD2 (5 bases each). Germline values: CDR1 LNHDA, CDR2 SQIVND (reference sequence). Trimming pared 7 bases from V and 11 bases from J, leaving 12 bases between. The CDR3 loop spans 11 amino acids. The CDR3 DNA follows: TGTGCCAGTACGCCCGGGGACGTTCAGTACTTC. Its protein is CASTPGDVQYF.

Details on this clonotype: This clone may be a read error of a much larger clone one base away. The chain employs TRBV12-3 or TRBV12-4 and TRBJ2-3; D may be TRBD1 or TRBD2 (6 bases each). The CDR3 loop spans 16 amino acids. The CDR3 spells CGSSPPRGHGTDTQYF. CDR3 bases: TGTGGCAGCAGCCCGCCGCGGGGACATGGCACAGATACGCAGTATTTT.

A few counts support this clonotype. The chain has TRBV7-2 and TRBJ2-7; D may be TRBD1 or TRBD2 (5 bases each). Germline CDR1 and CDR2: SGHTA and FQGNSA. The CDR3 is 13 amino acids. Trimming pared 2 bases from V and 5 bases from J, leaving 10 bases between. This CDR3 reads CASSLPGRDEQYF. The CDR3 DNA reads as TGTGCCAGCAGCTTACCAGGGCGGGACGAGCAGTACTTC.

In its sample, this clonotype was seen many times. The chain carries TRBV4-1 and TRBJ2-3, with D unclear. V shed 3 bases and J shed 4 bases, with 8 bases lying between them. CDR3 length: 13 amino acids. Germline V gene data show CDR1 as MGHRA and CDR2 as YSYEKL. Written as DNA, the CDR3 is TGCGCCAGCAGCCAGCAGGATTCAGATACGCAGTATTTT. This encodes CASSQQDSDTQYF.

There are many counts of this clonotype. The J gene is TRBJ2-7, the V gene TRBV20-1; tentative D call: TRBD1 (5 bases). Between the trimmed V and J ends, which lost 0 bases and 8 bases, there was a span of 11 bases. Germline CDR1 is DFQATT and CDR2 is SNEGSKA (reference sequence). The CDR3 is 12 amino acids. CDR3 region: CSARDQGNQQYV. As DNA, the CDR3 is TGCAGTGCTAGAGACCAGGGCAACCAGCAGTACGTC.

This clonotype was detected ten times or more. The chain employs TRBV7-9 and TRBJ2-3; no reliable D call. The V gene lost 6 bases and the J gene lost 5 bases, with 9 bases spanning the gap. The CDR3 extends over 12 amino acids. Germline V gene lookup returns CDR1 SEHNR and CDR2 FQNEAQ (reference sequence). The CDR3 is CASSPLEDTQYF. In nucleotides, the CDR3 is TGTGCCAGCAGTCCCCTAGAAGATACGCAGTATTTT.

This clonotype has at least ten counts. The CDR3: CSVRPMNTEAFF. The DNA of the CDR3 is TGCAGCGTCCGACCCATGAACACTGAAGCTTTCTTT. The chain recombines TRBV29-1 with TRBJ1-1; D ambiguous. V lost 6 bases and J lost 0, with 8 bases in between. The CDR3 sequence is 12 residues long. The germline CDR1 and CDR2 sequences are SQVTM and ANQGSEA.

Many counts were recorded for this clonotype. V is TRBV6-6 and J is TRBJ2-5; perhaps TRBD2 as D (5 bases). The CDR3 is 13 amino acids. Trimming took 2 bases from V and 2 from J, leaving 6 bases between them. Germline CDR1 reads MNHNY; CDR2 reads SVGAGI (reference sequence). The chain's CDR3 is CASSYRGQETQYF. In DNA, the CDR3 is TGTGCCAGCAGTTACCGCGGGCAAGAGACCCAGTACTTC.

The sample holds one count of this clonotype. A much larger clone differs from this one at a single base, so this may be a read error. The chain is built from TRBV11-2 and TRBJ2-4, with 15 bases matching TRBD2. The germline V gene has CDR1 SGHAT and CDR2 FQNNGV. The CDR3 spans 19 residues. Losses at the gene ends were 3 bases for V and 11 bases for J; bases not matched to a gene: 17. The CDR3: CASSFHRNPGLAGGPVQYF. Written as DNA, the CDR3 is TGTGCCAGCAGCTTCCACCGAAACCCCGGACTAGCGGGGGGGCCGGTTCAGTACTTC.

This clonotype showed up just a few times. The J gene is TRBJ1-2, the V gene TRBV6-6, with unresolved D. V lost 3 bases and J 4 bases, leaving 9 bases between the germline ends. CDR1 and CDR2 (germline): MNHNY, SVGAGI (reference sequence). This CDR3 spans 13 amino acids. For the CDR3, the DNA is TGTGCCAGCAGTTATGCGCCTTCCTATGGCTACACCTTC. This encodes CASSYAPSYGYTF.